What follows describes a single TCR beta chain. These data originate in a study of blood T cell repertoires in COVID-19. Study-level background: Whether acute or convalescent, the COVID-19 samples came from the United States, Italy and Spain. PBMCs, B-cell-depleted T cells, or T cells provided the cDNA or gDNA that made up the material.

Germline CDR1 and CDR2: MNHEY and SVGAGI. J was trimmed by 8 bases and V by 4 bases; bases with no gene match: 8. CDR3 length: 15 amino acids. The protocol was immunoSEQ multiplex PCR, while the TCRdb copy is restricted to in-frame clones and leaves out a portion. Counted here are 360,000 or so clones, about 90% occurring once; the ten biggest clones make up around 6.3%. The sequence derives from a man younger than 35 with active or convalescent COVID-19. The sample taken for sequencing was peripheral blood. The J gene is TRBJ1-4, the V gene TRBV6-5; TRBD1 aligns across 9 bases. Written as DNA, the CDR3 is TGTGCCAGCAGTTCACAAGGACAGGGGTTGGAAAAACTGTTTTTT. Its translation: CASSSQGQGLEKLFF.